This T cell receptor (beta chain) was retrieved from a study of blood T cell repertoires in COVID-19 (dated by TCRdb to between 2020 and 2021). Study-level background: Samples covering the acute and convalescent phases of COVID-19 were provided by collaborators in the United States, Italy and Spain. Nearly every sample came with metadata listing a de-identified subject ID, COVID-19 status, age in years and sex. Samples were obtained from the ongoing ImmuneRACE study (first 160 participants) and from 1,254 subjects provided by 6 global collaborators. The material from the prospective study consisted of cDNA or gDNA derived from T cells, B-cell-depleted T cells, or PBMCs. Subjects who had been exposed to COVID-19, were actively infected with it, or had recovered from it provided the deeply sampled blood TCRbeta repertoires that made up the dataset. Where available, HLA class I and class II types were obtained from metadata supplied by the sample provider rather than from assay-based typing. The repertoires were released in a freely available public database meant as a resource for research on the immune response to SARS-CoV-2. Points the paper makes about the study in general: The quantity of clinical and demographic metadata differed by source and by participant and was supplied without curation.

Whole blood was collected in K2EDTA tubes by collaborating institutions according to the institutions' own protocols. For TCRbeta analysis, collaborator samples were shipped as frozen whole blood, as isolated PBMCs, or as DNA extracted from either sample type. TCRbeta CDR3 regions were amplified from genomic DNA by means of the immunoSEQ Assay, a bias-controlled multiplex PCR. As for the authors' bioinformatics: Nucleated cell counts per sample were estimated from amplification of reference gene primers within the assay. To quantify the absolute abundance of each unique TCRbeta CDR3 rearrangement, sequence reads were collapsed and filtered. For each sample, productive Simpson clonality was calculated by taking the square root of Simpson's diversity index across productive rearrangements. TCRdb obtained this table from immuneACCESS and retained in-frame rearrangements with V and J assigned. These tables miss some clones; where compared with another copy, unresolved V genes account for less than half of the shortfall, and the remainder is unexplained. That table gives V, J and clone size, and the DNA gave D and trimming. This sample lists about 210,000 clones; about 92% were detected once. 1% to 1.5% of the sample goes to the ten largest clones.

V loses 1 base of germline sequence and J loses 4 bases, and the interval between the two ends is 19 bases. CDR1 and CDR2, per the germline V gene, are KGHSH and LQKENI. The CDR3 measures 17 amino acids from cysteine to phenylalanine. The read is trimmed to its CDR3 DNA, 51 bases read in frame from base 1. As to this clone: What this receptor recognizes is not known. It has no much larger one-base neighbor in the sample; base qualities were not kept.

The sequence was obtained from a man aged 25 to 40 with acute or convalescent COVID-19. The chain couples TRBV18 to TRBJ1-2; the best D guess is TRBD1, with 6 bases matching. Specimen: peripheral blood. The base sequence is TGTGCCAGCTCACCACGGAACCAACCCACAGGGCCCTATGGCTACACCTTC. This gives the protein CASSPRNQPTGPYGYTF.